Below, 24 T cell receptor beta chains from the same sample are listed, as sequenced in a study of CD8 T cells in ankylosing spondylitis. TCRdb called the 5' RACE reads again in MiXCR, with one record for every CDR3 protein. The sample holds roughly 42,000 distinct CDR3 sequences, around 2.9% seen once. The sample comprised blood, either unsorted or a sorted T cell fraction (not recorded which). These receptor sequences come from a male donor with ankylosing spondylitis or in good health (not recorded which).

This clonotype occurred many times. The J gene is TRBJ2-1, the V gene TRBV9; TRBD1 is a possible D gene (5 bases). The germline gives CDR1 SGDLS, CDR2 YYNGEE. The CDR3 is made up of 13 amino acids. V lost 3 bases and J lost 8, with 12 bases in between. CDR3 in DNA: TGTGCCAGCAGCGAGGGGTTGAAGGATGAGCAGTTCTTC. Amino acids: CASSEGLKDEQFF.

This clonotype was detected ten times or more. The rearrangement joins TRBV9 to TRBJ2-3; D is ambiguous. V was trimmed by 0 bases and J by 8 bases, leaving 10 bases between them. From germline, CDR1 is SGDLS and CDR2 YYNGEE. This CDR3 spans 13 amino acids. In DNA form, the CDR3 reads TGTGCCAGCAGCGTAGGGTCGGCAAGTACGCAGTATTTT. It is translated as CASSVGSASTQYF.

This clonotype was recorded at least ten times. Written as DNA, the CDR3 is TGTGCCAGCAGCCTAACGCCCGGACTATCCGGGGCCAACGTCCTGACTTTC. It specifies CASSLTPGLSGANVLTF. V gene TRBV9 combines with J gene TRBJ2-6; tentatively, D is TRBD2 (6 bases). V lost 4 bases and J 4 bases, leaving 18 bases between the germline ends. This CDR3 region has 17 residues. Germline V gives CDR1 SGDLS, CDR2 YYNGEE.

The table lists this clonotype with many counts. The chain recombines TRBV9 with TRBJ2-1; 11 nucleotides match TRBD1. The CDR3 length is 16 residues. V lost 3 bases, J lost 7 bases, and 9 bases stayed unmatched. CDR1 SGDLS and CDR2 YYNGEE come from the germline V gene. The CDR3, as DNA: TGTGCCAGCAGCGCGGACCCGGGACAGGGGGGAAATGAGCAGTTCTTC. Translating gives CASSADPGQGGNEQFF. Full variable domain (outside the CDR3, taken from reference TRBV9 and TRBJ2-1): DSGVTQTPKHLITATGQRVTLRCSPRSGDLSVYWYQQSLDQGLQFLIQYYNGEERAKGNILERFSAQQFPDLHSELNLSSLELGDSALYFCASSADPGQGGNEQFFGPGTRLTVL.

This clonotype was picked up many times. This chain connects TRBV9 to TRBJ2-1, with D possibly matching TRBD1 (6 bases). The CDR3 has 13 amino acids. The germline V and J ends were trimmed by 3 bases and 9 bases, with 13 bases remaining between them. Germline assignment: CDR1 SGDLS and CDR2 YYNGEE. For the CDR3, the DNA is TGTGCCAGCAGCGCCACAGGGTTAGGTGAGCAGTTCTTC. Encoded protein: CASSATGLGEQFF.

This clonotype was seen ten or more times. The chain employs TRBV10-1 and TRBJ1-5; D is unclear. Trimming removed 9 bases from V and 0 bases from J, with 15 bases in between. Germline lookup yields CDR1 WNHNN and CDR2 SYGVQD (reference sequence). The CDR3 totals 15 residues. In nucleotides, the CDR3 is TGCGCCAGAAGCCTGCGTCCCCATAGCAATCAGCCCCAGCATTTT. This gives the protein CARSLRPHSNQPQHF.

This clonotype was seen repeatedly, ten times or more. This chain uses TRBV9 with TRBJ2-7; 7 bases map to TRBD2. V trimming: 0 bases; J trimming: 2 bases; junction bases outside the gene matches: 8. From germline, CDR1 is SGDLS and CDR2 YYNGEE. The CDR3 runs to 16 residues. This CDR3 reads CASSVGPAGLPYEQYF. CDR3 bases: TGTGCCAGCAGCGTAGGTCCAGCGGGGCTACCCTACGAGCAGTACTTC.

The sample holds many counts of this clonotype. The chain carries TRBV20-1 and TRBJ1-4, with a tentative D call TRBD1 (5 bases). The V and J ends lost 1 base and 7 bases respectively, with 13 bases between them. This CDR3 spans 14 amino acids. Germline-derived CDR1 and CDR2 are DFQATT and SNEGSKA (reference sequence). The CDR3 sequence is CSARVVSGSEKLFF. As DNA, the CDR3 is TGCAGTGCTAGAGTGGTGTCAGGGAGTGAAAAACTGTTTTTT.

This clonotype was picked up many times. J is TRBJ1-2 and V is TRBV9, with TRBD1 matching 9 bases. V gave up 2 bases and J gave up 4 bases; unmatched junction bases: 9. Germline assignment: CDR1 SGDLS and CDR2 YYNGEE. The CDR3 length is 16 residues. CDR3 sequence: CASSVTTGGATYGYTF. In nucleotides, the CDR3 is TGTGCCAGCAGCGTTACCACAGGGGGCGCGACCTATGGCTACACCTTC.

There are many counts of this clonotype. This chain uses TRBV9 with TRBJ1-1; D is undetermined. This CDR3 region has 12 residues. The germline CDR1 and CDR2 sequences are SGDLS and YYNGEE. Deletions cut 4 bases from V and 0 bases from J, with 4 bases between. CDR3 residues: CASSMVNTEAFF. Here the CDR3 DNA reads TGTGCCAGCAGCATGGTGAACACTGAAGCTTTCTTT. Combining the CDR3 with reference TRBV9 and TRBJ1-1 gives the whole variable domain DSGVTQTPKHLITATGQRVTLRCSPRSGDLSVYWYQQSLDQGLQFLIQYYNGEERAKGNILERFSAQQFPDLHSELNLSSLELGDSALYFCASSMVNTEAFFGQGTRLTVV.

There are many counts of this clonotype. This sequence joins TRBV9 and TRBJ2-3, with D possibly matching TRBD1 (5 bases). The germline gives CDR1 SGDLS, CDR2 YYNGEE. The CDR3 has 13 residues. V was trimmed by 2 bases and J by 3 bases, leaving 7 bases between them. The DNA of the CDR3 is TGTGCCAGCAGCGTCTGGACAACAGATACGCAGTATTTT. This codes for CASSVWTTDTQYF.

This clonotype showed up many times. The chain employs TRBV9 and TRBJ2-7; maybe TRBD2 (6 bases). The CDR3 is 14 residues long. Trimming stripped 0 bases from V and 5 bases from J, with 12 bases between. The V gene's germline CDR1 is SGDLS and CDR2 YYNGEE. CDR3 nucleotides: TGTGCCAGCAGCGTAGGCAGTAGCGGCCACGAGCAGTACTTC. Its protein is CASSVGSSGHEQYF.

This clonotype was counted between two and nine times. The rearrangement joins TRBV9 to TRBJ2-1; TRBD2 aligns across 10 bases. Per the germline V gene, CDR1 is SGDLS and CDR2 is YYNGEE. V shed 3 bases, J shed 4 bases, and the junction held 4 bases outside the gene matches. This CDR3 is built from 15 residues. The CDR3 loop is CASSEGLASYNEQFF. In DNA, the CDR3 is TGTGCCAGCAGCGAGGGACTAGCGTCGTACAATGAGCAGTTCTTC.

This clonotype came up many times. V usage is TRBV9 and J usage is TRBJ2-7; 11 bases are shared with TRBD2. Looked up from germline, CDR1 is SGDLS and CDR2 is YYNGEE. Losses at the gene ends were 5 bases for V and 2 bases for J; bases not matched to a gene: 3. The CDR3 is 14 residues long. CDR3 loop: CASSIAGGAYEQYF. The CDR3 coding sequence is TGTGCCAGCAGTATAGCGGGAGGGGCCTACGAGCAGTACTTC.

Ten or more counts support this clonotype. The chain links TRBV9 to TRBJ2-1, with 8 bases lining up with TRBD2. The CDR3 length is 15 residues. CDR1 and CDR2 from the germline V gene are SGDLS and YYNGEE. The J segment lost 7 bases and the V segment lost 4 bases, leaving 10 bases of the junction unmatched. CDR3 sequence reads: CASSPLADGGNEQFF. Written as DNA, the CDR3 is TGTGCCAGCAGCCCACTAGCGGATGGGGGAAATGAGCAGTTCTTC.

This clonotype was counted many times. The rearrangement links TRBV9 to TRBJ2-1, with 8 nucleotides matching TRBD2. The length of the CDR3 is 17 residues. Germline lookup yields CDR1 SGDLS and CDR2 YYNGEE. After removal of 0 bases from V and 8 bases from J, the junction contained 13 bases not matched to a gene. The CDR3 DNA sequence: TGTGCCAGCAGCGTAGATCCCCTGGGGGGCGGGAGGTATGAGCAGTTCTTC. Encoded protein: CASSVDPLGGGRYEQFF.

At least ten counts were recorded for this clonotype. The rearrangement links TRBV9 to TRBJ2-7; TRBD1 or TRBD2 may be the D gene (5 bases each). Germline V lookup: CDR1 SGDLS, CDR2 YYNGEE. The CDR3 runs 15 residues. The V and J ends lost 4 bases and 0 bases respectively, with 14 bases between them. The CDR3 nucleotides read TGTGCCAGCAGCCCTGGGGGAAGGAGCTCCTACGAGCAGTACTTC. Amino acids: CASSPGGRSSYEQYF.

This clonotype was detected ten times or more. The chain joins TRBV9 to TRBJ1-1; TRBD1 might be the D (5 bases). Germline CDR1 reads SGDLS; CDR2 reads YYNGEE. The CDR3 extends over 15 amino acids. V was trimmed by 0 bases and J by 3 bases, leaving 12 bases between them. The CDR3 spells CASSVARGGDTEAFF. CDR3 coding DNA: TGTGCCAGCAGCGTAGCTAGGGGTGGGGACACTGAAGCTTTCTTT.

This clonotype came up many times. The CDR3 loop is CASIMTDDTQYF. CDR3 sequence (DNA): TGTGCCAGCATTATGACTGATGATACGCAGTATTTT. This rearrangement joins TRBV28 to TRBJ2-3, with D unclear. From germline, CDR1 is MDHEN and CDR2 SYDVKM. This CDR3 spans 12 amino acids. The ends were cut back, 7 bases at V and 6 bases at J, with 11 bases in the middle.

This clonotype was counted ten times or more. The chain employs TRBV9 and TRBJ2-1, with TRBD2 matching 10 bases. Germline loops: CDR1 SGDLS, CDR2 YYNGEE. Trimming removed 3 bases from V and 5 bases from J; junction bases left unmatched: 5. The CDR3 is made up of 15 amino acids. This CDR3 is CASSAALAGNNEQFF. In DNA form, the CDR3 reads TGTGCCAGCAGCGCCGCACTAGCGGGGAACAATGAGCAGTTCTTC.

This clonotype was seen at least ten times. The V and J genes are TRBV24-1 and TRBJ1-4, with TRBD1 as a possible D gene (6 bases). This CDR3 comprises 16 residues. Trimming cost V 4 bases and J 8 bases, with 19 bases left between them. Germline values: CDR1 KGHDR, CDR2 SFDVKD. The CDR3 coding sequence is TGTGCCACCAGTGACCGGTCCGGGACATTGGGGGAAAAACTGTTTTTT. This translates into CATSDRSGTLGEKLFF.

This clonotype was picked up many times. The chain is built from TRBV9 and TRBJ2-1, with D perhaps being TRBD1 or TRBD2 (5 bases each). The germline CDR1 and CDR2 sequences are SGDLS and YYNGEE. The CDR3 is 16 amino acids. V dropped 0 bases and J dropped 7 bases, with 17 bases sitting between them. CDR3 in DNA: TGTGCCAGCAGCGTAGGGTTCTCAGGGCGGGTGAATGAGCAGTTCTTC. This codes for CASSVGFSGRVNEQFF. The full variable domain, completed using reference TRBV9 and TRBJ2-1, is DSGVTQTPKHLITATGQRVTLRCSPRSGDLSVYWYQQSLDQGLQFLIQYYNGEERAKGNILERFSAQQFPDLHSELNLSSLELGDSALYFCASSVGFSGRVNEQFFGPGTRLTVL.

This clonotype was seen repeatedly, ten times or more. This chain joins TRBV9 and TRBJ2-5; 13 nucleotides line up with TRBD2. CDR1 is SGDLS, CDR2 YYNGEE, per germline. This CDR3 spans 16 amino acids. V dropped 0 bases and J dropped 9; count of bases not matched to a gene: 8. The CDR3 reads CASSVATGLAGVAQYF. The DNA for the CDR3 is TGTGCCAGCAGCGTAGCTACCGGACTAGCGGGAGTGGCCCAGTACTTC.

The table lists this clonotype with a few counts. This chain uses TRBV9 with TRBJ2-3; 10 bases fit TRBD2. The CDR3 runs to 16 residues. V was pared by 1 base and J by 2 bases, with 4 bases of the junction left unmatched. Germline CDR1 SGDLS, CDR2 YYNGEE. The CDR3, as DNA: TGTGCCAGCAGCGTACCGACTAGCGGGCTCACAGATACGCAGTATTTT. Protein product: CASSVPTSGLTDTQYF.